Shown below are 24 T cell receptor beta chains from a single sample sequenced in a study of cytotoxic CD8 clonotypes in ibrutinib-treated CLL. The repertoire was sequenced with immunoSEQ multiplex PCR; TCRdb's copy has only in-frame clones and lacks some. This table holds about 68,000 clones, approximately 71% found once. Sequencing was performed on PBMCs, taken after 12 months of ibrutinib treatment. Receptor source: a human donor with chronic lymphocytic leukemia.

This clone was counted only a few times. The chain combines TRBV10-3 with TRBJ1-1; 8 bases are a match to TRBD1. There are 15 residues in the CDR3. J was trimmed by 3 bases and V by 2 bases; bases with no gene match: 5. The germline V gene encodes CDR1 ENHRY and CDR2 SYGVKD. In DNA, the CDR3 is TGTGCCATCAGTGAGGGGTTGACAGGGGACACTGAAGCTTTCTTT. This gives the protein CAISEGLTGDTEAFF.

The rearrangement joins TRBV11-2 to TRBJ2-7; D gene ambiguous. CDR3 size: 11 residues. CDR1 SGHAT and CDR2 FQNNGV come from the germline V gene. Trimming cost V 1 base and J 6 bases, with 4 bases left between them. CDR3 sequence reads: CASSLVGEQYF. CDR3 DNA: TGTGCCAGCAGCTTAGTAGGCGAGCAGTACTTC.

This chain connects TRBV28 to TRBJ1-1; D uncertain. The ends were cut back, 4 bases at V and 1 base at J, with 7 bases in the middle. CDR1 and CDR2 from the germline V gene are MDHEN and SYDVKM. This CDR3 has 13 residues. CDR3 loop: CASSSPRNTEAFF. CDR3 DNA: TGTGCCAGCAGTTCTCCGCGGAACACTGAAGCTTTCTTT.

The chain combines TRBV7-8 with TRBJ2-7; D is uncertain. The V gene lost 4 bases and the J gene lost 0 bases, with 10 bases spanning the gap. The CDR3 totals 14 residues. The germline gives CDR1 SGHVS, CDR2 FQNEAQ. CDR3 residues: CASSWDRTSYEQYF. In DNA form, the CDR3 reads TGTGCCAGCAGCTGGGATCGGACCTCCTACGAGCAGTACTTC.

The chain employs TRBV7-2 and TRBJ1-5; tentative D call: TRBD1 (5 bases). Germline V gives CDR1 SGHTA, CDR2 FQGNSA. V was clipped by 7 bases and J by 11 bases, with 15 bases between them. The CDR3 length is 12 residues. CDR3 in amino acids: CASIASGGSQHF. In nucleotides, the CDR3 is TGTGCCAGCATCGCCTCGGGGGGATCCCAGCATTTT. The whole variable domain, remainder taken from reference TRBV7-2 and TRBJ1-5, is GAGVSQSPSNKVTEKGKDVELRCDPISGHTALYWYRQSLGQGLEFLIYFQGNSAPDKSGLPSDRFSAERTGGSVSTLTIQRTQQEDSAVYLCASIASGGSQHFGDGTRLSIL.

The rearrangement joins TRBV6-5 to TRBJ2-3; possibly TRBD2 for D (6 bases). This CDR3 contains 15 residues. V gave up 4 bases and J gave up 1 base, with 12 bases separating them. The V gene's germline CDR1 is MNHEY and CDR2 SVGAGI. The CDR3 DNA follows: TGTGCCAGCAGTTCGGGCGGGGCCGGCACAGATACGCAGTATTTT. Translation: CASSSGGAGTDTQYF.

This clone was seen just once. At the DNA level, this CDR3 is encoded by other sequences in the same sample as well. The chain joins TRBV6-5 to TRBJ1-1; no definite D call. V was shortened by 6 bases and J by 0 bases, with 5 bases between the two germline ends. The CDR3 is made up of 12 amino acids. Germline assignment: CDR1 MNHEY and CDR2 SVGAGI. In DNA, the CDR3 is TGTGCCAGCAGCCGCATGAACACTGAAGCTTTCTTT. This codes for CASSRMNTEAFF.

The rearrangement links TRBV11-2 to TRBJ1-2; D uncertain. The CDR3 has 12 residues. Germline V lookup: CDR1 SGHAT, CDR2 FQNNGV. V was pared by 3 bases and J by 13 bases, with 15 bases between. The CDR3 protein is CASSFQPPPRTF. The CDR3 bases are TGTGCCAGCAGCTTTCAACCGCCGCCTCGCACCTTC.

V gene TRBV10-2 combines with J gene TRBJ2-3; maybe TRBD2 (6 bases). From germline, CDR1 is WSHSY and CDR2 SAAADI. This CDR3 is built from 10 residues. V shed 7 bases and J shed 8 bases, with 7 bases lying between them. CDR3 sequence reads: CASKEGTQYF. The CDR3 nucleotides read TGCGCCAGCAAGGAGGGTACGCAGTATTTT.

This clone was counted between two and nine times. The gene calls are TRBV28 and TRBJ1-6, with 7 bases aligning to TRBD1. Germline V CDR1 and CDR2: MDHEN, SYDVKM. The CDR3 is 15 residues long. The J segment lost 8 bases and the V segment lost 6 bases, leaving 10 bases of the junction unmatched. CDR3 loop: CASSPYDRDYSPLHF. The CDR3 DNA sequence: TGTGCCAGCAGCCCGTATGACAGGGACTATTCACCCCTCCACTTT.

V and J are TRBV30 and TRBJ2-2, with 9 bases fitting TRBD1. CDR1 is GTSNPN and CDR2 is SVGIG in the germline V gene (reference sequence). This CDR3 region has 15 residues. Unmatched junction bases numbered 6, after V lost 0 bases and J lost 7 bases. The DNA for the CDR3 is TGTGCCTGGAGTGTTAGGGACAGGGCGGGCGGGGAGCTGTTTTTT. Its protein product is CAWSVRDRAGGELFF.

The V call is TRBV7-9, the J call TRBJ1-2; D gene uncertain. This CDR3 is 14 amino acids long. Germline CDR1 reads SEHNR; CDR2 reads FQNEAQ (reference sequence). V dropped 5 bases and J dropped 2 bases, with 12 bases sitting between them. The CDR3 nucleotides are TGTGCCAGCAGCCAAATTCGGGAGAACTATGGCTACACCTTC. As protein: CASSQIRENYGYTF.

V gene TRBV29-1 combines with J gene TRBJ1-1; unclear D gene. Trimming cost V 3 bases and J 5 bases, with 10 bases left between them. The germline V gene encodes CDR1 SQVTM and CDR2 ANQGSEA. The CDR3 extends over 12 amino acids. CDR3 in DNA: TGCAGCGTTGAGGGCAGAGGGACTGAAGCTTTCTTT. Amino acid sequence: CSVEGRGTEAFF.

This rearrangement joins TRBV5-1 to TRBJ1-1; D is unclear. V was trimmed by 0 bases and J by 0 bases, leaving 6 bases between them. This CDR3 has 14 residues. Germline CDR1 reads SGHRS; CDR2 reads YFSETQ. In DNA, the CDR3 is TGCGCCAGCAGCTTGGAAACCATGAACACTGAAGCTTTCTTT. Its translation is CASSLETMNTEAFF.

CDR3 region: CASEGYQETQYF. The CDR3 DNA reads as TGTGCCAGCGAGGGGTACCAAGAGACCCAGTACTTC. The chain has TRBV2 and TRBJ2-5; D may correspond to TRBD1 or TRBD2 (5 bases each). The CDR3 covers 12 residues. V lost 8 bases and J 0 bases, leaving 7 bases between the germline ends. Germline V lookup: CDR1 SNHLY, CDR2 FYNNEI.

This sequence joins TRBV7-2 and TRBJ2-7, with D tentatively TRBD1 or TRBD2 (6 bases each). The CDR3 has 14 residues. Germline V gene data show CDR1 as SGHTA and CDR2 as FQGNSA. Deletions cut 7 bases from V and 4 bases from J, with 17 bases between. This CDR3 is CASTPRGAGYEQYF. The CDR3 DNA is TGTGCCAGCACCCCGAGGGGGGCCGGGTACGAGCAGTACTTC.

The chain couples TRBV6-6 to TRBJ1-4; 8 bases are shared with TRBD1. V dropped 6 bases and J dropped 0; count of bases not matched to a gene: 6. Germline CDR1 reads MNHNY; CDR2 reads SVGAGI (reference sequence). CDR3 length: 16 amino acids. CDR3 protein: CASRLAQGATNEKLFF. CDR3 sequence (DNA): TGTGCCAGCAGATTAGCACAGGGGGCAACTAATGAAAAACTGTTTTTT.

The chain combines TRBV6-4 with TRBJ1-1; perhaps TRBD1 as D (5 bases). Per the germline V gene, CDR1 is MRHNA and CDR2 is SNTAGT. This CDR3 region has 13 residues. V was shortened by 3 bases and J by 2 bases, with 7 bases between the two germline ends. This chain's CDR3 is CASSEQENTEAFF. The CDR3 nucleotides read TGTGCCAGCAGTGAACAGGAAAACACTGAAGCTTTCTTT.

CDR3 in DNA: TGTGCCAGCAGCTTAAGGAGCGGGGGGCCCTCGAGCTCCTACGAGCAGTACTTC. Translation gives CASSLRSGGPSSSYEQYF. This chain links TRBV7-8 with TRBJ2-7; 9 bases align to TRBD2. The CDR3 covers 18 residues. CDR1 SGHVS and CDR2 FQNEAQ come from the germline V gene. V dropped 2 bases and J dropped 0; count of bases not matched to a gene: 11.

The chain links TRBV11-2 to TRBJ2-1; D is unclear. Trimming stripped 6 bases from V and 8 bases from J, with 20 bases between. In germline, CDR1 is SGHAT, CDR2 FQNNGV. The CDR3 has 15 residues. CDR3 residues: CASRDAPPIPDEQFF. CDR3 DNA sequence: TGTGCCAGCAGGGATGCCCCCCCCATCCCAGATGAGCAGTTCTTC.

The chain joins TRBV2 to TRBJ1-2; 10 bases fit TRBD1. The CDR3 has 15 amino acids. Germline lookup yields CDR1 SNHLY and CDR2 FYNNEI. J gave up 7 bases and V 6 bases, and 11 bases lay outside the gene matches. Written as DNA, the CDR3 is TGTGCCAGCAGCCGACAGGGGGCCGAGGGTGGTGGCTACACCTTC. Its translation is CASSRQGAEGGGYTF.

The rearrangement uses TRBV11-2 and TRBJ2-1; a weak D match, TRBD2 (5 bases). The CDR3 contains 15 residues. Germline V gives CDR1 SGHAT, CDR2 FQNNGV. V was clipped by 5 bases and J by 12 bases, with 23 bases between them. Here the CDR3 DNA reads TGTGCCAGCAGCCCCTCGGTATCCGGACCCGAGGGGCAGTTCTTC. It translates to CASSPSVSGPEGQFF.

The chain has TRBV19 and TRBJ1-1; no firm D call. Germline V lookup: CDR1 LNHDA, CDR2 SQIVND (reference sequence). V dropped 0 bases and J dropped 1 base, with 15 bases sitting between them. CDR3 length: 17 amino acids. This CDR3 is CASSIDPLSWGNTEAFF. The CDR3 coding sequence is TGTGCCAGTAGTATAGATCCCCTTAGTTGGGGGAACACTGAAGCTTTCTTT.

The chain carries TRBV7-9 and TRBJ1-1, with D uncertain. Germline V gene lookup returns CDR1 SEHNR and CDR2 FQNEAQ (reference sequence). Trimming stripped 0 bases from V and 5 bases from J, with 13 bases between. This CDR3 has 15 residues. In DNA, the CDR3 is TGTGCCAGCAGCTTAGCGCTTAGTGGAGGGACTGAAGCTTTCTTT. Translating gives CASSLALSGGTEAFF. Combining the CDR3 with reference TRBV7-9 and TRBJ1-1 gives the whole variable domain DTGVSQNPRHKITKRGQNVTFRCDPISEHNRLYWYRQTLGQGPEFLTYFQNEAQLEKSRLLSDRFSAERPKGSFSTLEIQRTEQGDSAMYLCASSLALSGGTEAFFGQGTRLTVV.